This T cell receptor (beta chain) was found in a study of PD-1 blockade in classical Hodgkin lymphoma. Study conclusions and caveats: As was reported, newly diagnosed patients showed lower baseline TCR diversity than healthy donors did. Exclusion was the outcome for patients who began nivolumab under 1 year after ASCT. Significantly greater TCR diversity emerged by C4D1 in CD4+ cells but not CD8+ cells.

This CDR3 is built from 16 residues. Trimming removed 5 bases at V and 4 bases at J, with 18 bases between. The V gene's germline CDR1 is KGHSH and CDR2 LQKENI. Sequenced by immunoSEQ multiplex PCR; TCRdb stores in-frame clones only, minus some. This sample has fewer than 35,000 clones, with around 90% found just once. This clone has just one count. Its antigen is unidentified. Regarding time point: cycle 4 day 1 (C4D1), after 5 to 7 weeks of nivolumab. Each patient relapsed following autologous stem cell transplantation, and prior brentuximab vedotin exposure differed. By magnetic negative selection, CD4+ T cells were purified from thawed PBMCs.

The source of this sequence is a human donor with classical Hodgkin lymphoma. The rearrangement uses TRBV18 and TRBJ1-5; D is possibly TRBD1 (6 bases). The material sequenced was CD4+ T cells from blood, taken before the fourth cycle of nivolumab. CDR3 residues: CASSTIAGVGNQPQHF. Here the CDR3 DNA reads TGTGCCAGCTCAACTATAGCAGGGGTAGGGAATCAGCCCCAGCATTTT.